This T cell receptor (beta chain) was sequenced for a study of CD4 T cells in relation to SARS-CoV-2 and coronaviruses (dated by TCRdb to the early 2020s). With respect to the entire study: In the ViraFEST assay, PBMCs were cultured with antigen for approximately ten days, after which TCR beta CDR3s were sequenced to identify antigen-specific clonal expansions. An HIV-1 Nef peptide pool or a culture without peptide was used as the negative reference condition. Using patient-derived lymphoblastoid cell lines, the shared crossreactive spike epitopes were mapped to their HLA restriction. Memory CD4+ T cell crossreactivity between SARS-CoV-2 and common cold coronavirus spike proteins was assessed at the TCR clonotype level in the study. The Adaptive Biotechnologies TCR-sequencing kit was used to sequence samples from a few pre-COVID donors and the naive versus memory experiments, whereas other data were Illumina-based. For other donors in the study, expansion assays were sequenced with a different, Illumina-based TCR-beta assay. Overall results and qualifications from the work: Since the crossreactivity analysis centred on spike protein, crossreactivity against other viral proteins was not assessed. The study was limited by small numbers of patients and tested TCRs. Pre-pandemic and post-infection samples were not both contributed by any donor, so tracing of the source of pre-existing responses was limited. Memory CD4+ clonotypes crossrecognizing SARS-CoV-2 and at least one common cold coronavirus spike were found in approximately 65% of donors. Significantly weaker SARS-CoV-2-driven expansion was shown by crossreactive clones than by monoreactive clones, consistent with antigenic imprinting.

As regards this clone: What this receptor recognizes is not known. The input lacks base qualities; no much larger clone sits a single base away.

CD4+ T cells from unexposed donors were collected before the COVID-19 pandemic (2011-2018). After around ten days of culture, CD4+ T cells were isolated with the EasySep CD4+ T cell isolation kit. As cell number allowed, CD4+ T cells from unexposed donors were tested for reactivity to SARS-CoV-2 S and N and to four common cold coronavirus spike pools. About 1.8 million PBMCs per well were cultured in IMDM with about 4.9% human AB serum and 8.5 to 10 IU/ml IL-2. Half of the culture medium was replaced with fresh IL-2-containing medium on days 3 and 7. In general, triplicate replicate wells were used for every peptide culture condition. The leukapheresis product used for the unexposed donors was purchased from a commercial source. Ficoll-Paque PLUS gradient centrifugation was used to isolate PBMCs from either whole blood or leukapheresis product. PBMCs were either cryopreserved at -140°C or used fresh in the expansion assay. The QIAamp Micro DNA Kit was used to extract genomic DNA from the CD4+ T cells.

Counted from cysteine to phenylalanine, this CDR3 has 13 amino acids. The sequence is cut down to CDR3 DNA, 39 bases in frame from base 1. V loses 8 bases of germline sequence and J loses 4 bases, and the interval between the two ends is 12 bases. CDR1 and CDR2 (MNHNY, SVGAGI) derive from the germline V gene (reference sequence). Library prep was done by the immunoSEQ multiplex PCR assay. In the original analysis: During preprocessing, nonproductive sequences were removed, along with CDR3s that did not begin with C, did not end with F or W, or were shorter than 7 amino acids. The MANAFEST web app identified antigen-specific clonotypes based on expansion compared with the reference and other culture wells. To be counted as positive, a clone had to show significant expansion compared with the reference culture, at an FDR below 0.05, in 2 of 3 replicate wells. A further requirement for positive clones was significant expansion compared with all other tandem wells, along with an odds ratio above 5. CDR3 homology was quantified as pairwise Levenshtein distance, calculated with the stringdist R package after three terminal residues were trimmed from each end. This immuneACCESS table, as held by TCRdb, lists in-frame sequences with V and J called but not all clones. Of the missing ones, under half trace to an unresolved V gene in checked studies; the others have no known cause. The DNA was the basis for D and trimming; V, J and clone size are from that table. The sample yields some 21,000 clones; 76% were counted once. The ten most abundant clones make up 15% to 20% of the sample.

The sample comprised CD4+ T cells from PBMCs, cultured in vitro. This sequence was found in a human donor in good health. This chain is built from TRBV6-6 and TRBJ1-5, with TRBD1 as a weak D call on 6 bases. At the DNA level, the sequence is TGTGCCAGCCTCAGACAGGCTAATCAGCCCCAGCATTTT. Its coded protein is CASLRQANQPQHF.